This T cell receptor beta chain appears in the sequencing data of a study of T cells in Graves' hyperthyroidism and ophthalmopathy. Study-wide results and caveats: Researchers found most expanded thyroid clonotypes above 0.001 in blood as well. Ophthalmopathy and stable hyperthyroidism were separated by a 13 V-J model.

TCR beta CDR3 sequences were amplified from RNA transcripts. The study used the HTBI primer set for a first-round RT-PCR of the TCR CDR3. TCRdb re-analysed the multiplex PCR reads in MiXCR, keeping a single row per CDR3 protein. Found here are around 350,000 distinct CDR3 sequences, about 14% of them singletons; the top ten hold roughly a fifth. The germline gives CDR1 SNHLY, CDR2 FYNNEI. Trimming pared 2 bases from V and 5 bases from J, leaving 16 bases between. The CDR3 spans 15 residues. This clonotype was seen many times. Its antigen is still unknown. Ophthalmopathy cases met thresholds of Clinical Activity Score at least 3, NOSPECS grade at least 4 and duration under 3 months.

V is TRBV2 and J is TRBJ2-7, with TRBD1 as a possible D gene (5 bases). The receptor was derived from a woman aged 30 to 39 with Graves' ophthalmopathy. The sequenced sample consisted of blood. In DNA form, the CDR3 reads TGTGCCAGCAGTGAAAGGGCAGGGTTATACAACGAGCAGTACTTC. Translation: CASSERAGLYNEQYF.